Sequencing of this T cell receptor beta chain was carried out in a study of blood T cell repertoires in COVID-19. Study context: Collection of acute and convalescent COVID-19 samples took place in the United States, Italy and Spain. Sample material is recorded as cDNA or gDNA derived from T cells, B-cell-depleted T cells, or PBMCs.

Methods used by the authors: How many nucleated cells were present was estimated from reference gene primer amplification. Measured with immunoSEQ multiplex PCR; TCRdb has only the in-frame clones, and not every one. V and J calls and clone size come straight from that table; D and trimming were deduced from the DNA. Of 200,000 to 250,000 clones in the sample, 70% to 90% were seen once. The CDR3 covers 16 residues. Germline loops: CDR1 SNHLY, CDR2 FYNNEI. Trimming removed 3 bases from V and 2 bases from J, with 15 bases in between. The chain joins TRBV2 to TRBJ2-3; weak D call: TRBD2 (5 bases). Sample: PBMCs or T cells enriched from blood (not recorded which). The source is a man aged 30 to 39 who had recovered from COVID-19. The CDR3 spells CASSDLSLAYTDTQYF. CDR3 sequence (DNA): TGTGCCAGCAGTGACTTGAGCCTAGCCTACACAGATACGCAGTATTTT.